Sequencing of this T cell receptor beta chain was carried out in a study of cytomegalovirus exposure and HLA in healthy donors. Whole-study findings and limits: In a later analysis, productive TCRs from donors in an Asian-associated ancestry cluster reportedly carried fewer N-insertions than the cohort mean.

PCR involved 60 Vbeta and 13 Jbeta primers. Assay: immunoSEQ multiplex PCR; the TCRdb copy retains only in-frame clones and omits some. The sample lists 100,000 to 150,000 clones; roughly four fifths were seen once. This clone was detected once. Its target is unknown. There are 15 residues in the CDR3. Germline lookup yields CDR1 SEHNR and CDR2 FQNEAQ (reference sequence). With V trimmed by 5 bases and J by 6 bases, 8 bases remained unmatched. The receptor's source is a woman between 50 and 59 years old in good health and CMV-seropositive. The chain recombines TRBV7-9 with TRBJ1-5; 9 nucleotides match TRBD1. Sequencing input: PBMCs. The CDR3 DNA reads TGTGCCAGCAGCCCGGGACAGGGCAAGAGTCAGCCCCAGCATTTT. This gives the protein CASSPGQGKSQPQHF.